The 16 T cell receptor beta chains given below trace back to one sample, sequenced in a study of early T cells in non-severe SARS-CoV-2 infection. In TCRdb, the 5' RACE reads were re-called with MiXCR into one record per CDR3 protein. The sample records approximately 99,000 distinct CDR3 sequences, about 12% being singletons. Sequencing input: whole blood. Receptors originate from an adult who was a healthcare worker with PCR-confirmed SARS-CoV-2 infection or an uninfected control (not recorded which).

The rearrangement uses TRBV6-5 and TRBJ1-2; D gene unclear. V lost 2 bases to trimming and J lost 3 bases, with 16 bases between them. Germline CDR1 MNHEY, CDR2 SVGAGI. There are 16 residues in the CDR3. The CDR3 spells CASSYADLIRDYGYTF. The CDR3 nucleotides read TGTGCCAGCAGTTACGCCGACCTAATTCGAGACTATGGCTACACCTTC.

This chain links TRBV20-1 with TRBJ1-5; TRBD1 is a possible D gene (6 bases). This CDR3 comprises 14 residues. Germline V gene data show CDR1 as DFQATT and CDR2 as SNEGSKA (reference sequence). With 5 bases removed from V and 6 bases from J, the gap between germline ends came to 17 bases. The CDR3 reads CSASTTGTGQPQHF. The CDR3 DNA is TGCAGTGCTTCTACCACAGGGACGGGTCAGCCCCAGCATTTT.

In this sample, this clonotype turned up a few times. The gene calls are TRBV2 and TRBJ2-7; weak D call: TRBD1 (5 bases). This CDR3 contains 14 residues. Trimming shortened V by 7 bases and J by 0 bases, and 13 bases separated the two germline ends. The germline V gene encodes CDR1 SNHLY and CDR2 FYNNEI. The CDR3 here is CASITDRYSYEQYF. DNA for the CDR3: TGTGCCAGCATTACCGACAGATACTCCTACGAGCAGTACTTC.

The V gene is TRBV7-2, the J gene TRBJ2-7; tentative D call: TRBD1 (6 bases). The CDR3 consists of 14 residues. The V gene's germline CDR1 is SGHTA and CDR2 FQGNSA. Between the trimmed V and J ends, which lost 0 bases and 7 bases, there was a span of 13 bases. CDR3 in DNA: TGTGCCAGCAGCTTAGCGGGGGCCTTTTTAGAGCAGTACTTC. It specifies CASSLAGAFLEQYF. The full variable domain, with the rest looked up from reference TRBV7-2 and TRBJ2-7, is GAGVSQSPSNKVTEKGKDVELRCDPISGHTALYWYRQSLGQGLEFLIYFQGNSAPDKSGLPSDRFSAERTGGSVSTLTIQRTQQEDSAVYLCASSLAGAFLEQYFGPGTRLTVT.

This chain connects TRBV29-1 to TRBJ2-1, with 7 bases matching TRBD1. The CDR3 spans 13 residues. V dropped 4 bases and J dropped 4; count of bases not matched to a gene: 4. The germline V gene encodes CDR1 SQVTM and CDR2 ANQGSEA. The CDR3 loop reads CSVGKDRYNEQFF. The CDR3 coding sequence is TGCAGCGTTGGGAAGGACAGGTACAATGAGCAGTTCTTC.

This clonotype was seen many times. This chain uses TRBV24-1 with TRBJ2-1; D may be TRBD2 (5 bases). Germline CDR1 KGHDR, CDR2 SFDVKD. V was cut by 5 bases and J by 4 bases, with 14 bases left in between. This CDR3 has 15 residues. The CDR3 region is CATSVSRALYNEQFF. CDR3 bases: TGTGCCACCAGTGTCTCGCGGGCACTATACAATGAGCAGTTCTTC.

This chain connects TRBV20-1 to TRBJ2-3; possibly TRBD1 for D (6 bases). The ends were cut back, 5 bases at V and 0 bases at J, with 9 bases in the middle. In germline, CDR1 is DFQATT, CDR2 SNEGSKA (reference sequence). The CDR3 has 13 residues. This CDR3 reads CSAGTPSTDTQYF. In DNA form, the CDR3 reads TGCAGTGCTGGGACACCTAGCACAGATACGCAGTATTTT.

This chain links TRBV5-6 with TRBJ2-2; the D gene is possibly TRBD1 (5 bases). Deletions cut 5 bases from V and 5 bases from J, with 10 bases between. There are 13 residues in the CDR3. CDR1 and CDR2 (germline): SGHDT, YYEEEE. The CDR3 region has the DNA TGTGCCAGCAGGCGGCAGGGAACCGGGGAGCTGTTTTTT. As protein: CASRRQGTGELFF.

This clonotype has just a few counts. V gene TRBV10-3 combines with J gene TRBJ2-7; the D is unclear. Per the germline V gene, CDR1 is ENHRY and CDR2 is SYGVKD. The CDR3 spans 11 residues. V was clipped by 2 bases and J by 7 bases, with 6 bases between them. This chain's CDR3 is CAISEIGEQYF. In DNA, the CDR3 is TGTGCCATCAGTGAGATAGGTGAGCAGTACTTC.

This clonotype was observed many times. This chain connects TRBV19 to TRBJ1-2, with D maybe TRBD1 (6 bases). This CDR3 is built from 16 residues. The germline V gene has CDR1 LNHDA and CDR2 SQIVND (reference sequence). V lost 3 bases and J lost 0, with 14 bases in between. The chain's CDR3 is CASSIRYRAANYGYTF. CDR3 sequence (DNA): TGTGCCAGTAGTATCCGGTACAGGGCAGCTAACTATGGCTACACCTTC. Full variable domain (remainder filled in from reference TRBV19 and TRBJ1-2): DGGITQSPKYLFRKEGQNVTLSCEQNLNHDAMYWYRQDPGQGLRLIYYSQIVNDFQKGDIAEGYSVSREKKESFPLTVTSAQKNPTAFYLCASSIRYRAANYGYTFGSGTRLTVV.

This clonotype showed up just a few times. The chain recombines TRBV20-1 with TRBJ1-5; D is unresolved. Germline lookup yields CDR1 DFQATT and CDR2 SNEGSKA (reference sequence). The CDR3 loop spans 15 amino acids. V lost 1 base and J 6 bases, leaving 16 bases between the germline ends. The CDR3 spells CSARVGSAAGQPQHF. The DNA of the CDR3 is TGCAGTGCTAGAGTAGGGAGCGCTGCCGGTCAGCCCCAGCATTTT.

This clonotype showed up just a few times. The chain has TRBV6-5 and TRBJ1-5, with a tentative D call TRBD1 (5 bases). Trimming left V 6 bases short and J 3 bases short, with 12 bases between. Germline values: CDR1 MNHEY, CDR2 SVGAGI. This CDR3 comprises 14 residues. CDR3 sequence: CASRLPGVNQPQHF. The CDR3 DNA is TGTGCCAGCAGGCTCCCGGGGGTCAATCAGCCCCAGCATTTT.

This clonotype was detected only a few times. The chain combines TRBV10-3 with TRBJ2-1; either TRBD1 or TRBD2 may fit D (6 bases each). The CDR3 has 8 amino acids. Trimming shortened V by 8 bases and J by 15 bases, and 8 bases separated the two germline ends. CDR1 ENHRY and CDR2 SYGVKD come from the germline V gene. The DNA for the CDR3 is TGTGCCATCGGAGGGGGGTTCTTC. Amino acids: CAIGGGFF.

V and J are TRBV15 and TRBJ2-3, with D tentatively TRBD2 (5 bases). This CDR3 region has 15 residues. CDR1 and CDR2 (germline): LNHNV, YYDKDF (reference sequence). The ends were cut back, 2 bases at V and 4 bases at J, with 13 bases in the middle. As DNA, the CDR3 is TGTGCCACCAGCAGATACTCAAACGGGGCAGATACGCAGTATTTT. It is translated as CATSRYSNGADTQYF.

This clonotype was recorded a few times. The chain is built from TRBV20-1 and TRBJ1-1; 9 bases map to TRBD1. This CDR3 has 15 residues. The V segment lost 6 bases and the J segment 7 bases; nucleotides outside the gene matches: 15. Germline CDR1 DFQATT, CDR2 SNEGSKA (reference sequence). This CDR3 reads CSAVGLDRGKGEAFF. The DNA of the CDR3 is TGCAGTGCAGTAGGGTTGGACAGGGGAAAGGGTGAAGCTTTCTTT.

This chain joins TRBV15 and TRBJ2-1; TRBD2 matches 12 bases. The CDR3 is 16 residues long. The germline CDR1 and CDR2 sequences are LNHNV and YYDKDF (reference sequence). V dropped 2 bases and J dropped 4; count of bases not matched to a gene: 3. CDR3 coding DNA: TGTGCCACCAGCAGACTAGCGGGAGGGGGGTACAATGAGCAGTTCTTC. Protein: CATSRLAGGGYNEQFF.